The next 26 T cell receptor beta chains were all read from a single sample in a study of Tregs in tolerant kidney transplant recipients (dated by TCRdb to the late 2010s). The sample's time point label, decoded: blood sample drawn before combined kidney and bone marrow transplant. Library creation used the immunoSEQ multiplex PCR assay. The source is immuneACCESS, and TCRdb retained only in-frame sequences with V and J called. Part of the clones is not carried over; for the studies checked, unresolved V genes explain less than half of this, and the remainder is unexplained. Within this sample are around 85,000 clones, with 80% to 95% of them counted one time only. The biggest ten clones account for 0.34% of the sample. The sample consisted of Tregs from blood, taken before the transplant. The receptors derive from a human donor who received a combined kidney and bone marrow transplant.

The chain carries TRBV30 and TRBJ1-2; D is uncertain. V was cut by 1 base and J by 5 bases, with 8 bases left in between. The CDR3 loop spans 12 amino acids. CDR1 and CDR2 from the germline V gene are GTSNPN and SVGIG (reference sequence). CDR3 nucleotide sequence: TGTGCCTGGAGTGCCGGCGAGTATGGCTACACCTTC. It codes for CAWSAGEYGYTF.

V and J are TRBV29-1 and TRBJ2-7, with unresolved D. Trimming removed 5 bases from V and 2 bases from J, with 10 bases in between. This CDR3 contains 12 residues. CDR1 is SQVTM and CDR2 is ANQGSEA in the germline V gene. The CDR3 DNA is TGCAGCGTTTCCCAGCGAACCTACGAGCAGTACTTC. Translation: CSVSQRTYEQYF.

This CDR3 is CASSSGHARGAFF. The CDR3 bases are TGTGCCAGCAGTTCCGGACACGCGAGGGGCGCTTTCTTT. The gene calls are TRBV27 and TRBJ1-1, with D possibly matching TRBD1 (5 bases). Trimming left V 4 bases short and J 11 bases short, with 17 bases between. The length of the CDR3 is 13 residues. Germline CDR1 reads MNHEY; CDR2 reads SMNVEV (reference sequence).

The chain joins TRBV19 to TRBJ2-3; TRBD2 agrees at 8 bases. Germline CDR1 is LNHDA and CDR2 is SQIVND (reference sequence). V trimming: 1 base; J trimming: 5 bases; junction bases outside the gene matches: 11. The CDR3 extends over 17 amino acids. CDR3 sequence (DNA): TGTGCCAGTAGTATAGCCCCAGCGGGAGTTTTAGGAGATACGCAGTATTTT. Its translation is CASSIAPAGVLGDTQYF.

The rearrangement uses TRBV7-2 and TRBJ2-2; D possibly corresponds to TRBD2 (6 bases). The CDR3 totals 15 residues. Deletions cut 5 bases from V and 0 bases from J, with 10 bases between. Germline loops: CDR1 SGHTA, CDR2 FQGNSA. DNA of the CDR3: TGTGCCAGCAGCCCGGACTATTCGAACACCGGGGAGCTGTTTTTT. Translation gives CASSPDYSNTGELFF.

The chain has TRBV6-5 and TRBJ2-5; 7 nucleotides agree with TRBD2. The trim removed 4 bases at V and 9 bases at J, leaving 8 bases unmatched. There are 13 residues in the CDR3. Germline V gene lookup returns CDR1 MNHEY and CDR2 SVGAGI. This CDR3 is CASSLFRDYPQYF. The CDR3, as DNA: TGTGCCAGCAGTTTGTTCCGGGACTACCCCCAGTACTTC.

In its sample, this clone was seen a few times. The genes are TRBV5-1 and TRBJ1-2; 9 bases align to TRBD1. The CDR3 runs to 14 residues. V shed 3 bases and J 6 bases; nucleotides not matched to a gene: 6. Per germline, CDR1 SGHRS and CDR2 YFSETQ. The CDR3 protein is CASSSGQGNDGYTF. DNA of the CDR3: TGCGCCAGCAGCTCGGGACAGGGAAACGATGGCTACACCTTC.

The chain couples TRBV5-1 to TRBJ2-2, with 16 nucleotides matching TRBD2. Germline trimming cut 0 bases from V and 4 bases from J; bases unmatched to any gene: 3. The germline V gene has CDR1 SGHRS and CDR2 YFSETQ. There are 18 residues in the CDR3. The CDR3, as DNA: TGCGCCAGCAGCTTGGAGGGACTAGCGGGAGGGCCCACCGGGGAGCTGTTTTTT. This translates into CASSLEGLAGGPTGELFF.

This clone was observed a handful of times. The chain employs TRBV5-1 and TRBJ2-5; 10 nucleotides match TRBD1. Germline CDR1 reads SGHRS; CDR2 reads YFSETQ. The CDR3 totals 15 residues. Unmatched junction bases numbered 13, after V lost 9 bases and J lost 5 bases. Here the CDR3 reads CATSSGTGVGETQYF. The CDR3 DNA is TGCGCCACCTCTTCAGGGACAGGGGTCGGGGAGACCCAGTACTTC.

The chain carries TRBV10-3 and TRBJ1-2, with a weak D call TRBD1 (5 bases). V was cut by 2 bases and J by 4 bases, with 20 bases left in between. The CDR3 has 17 residues. CDR1 is ENHRY and CDR2 is SYGVKD in the germline V gene. The CDR3 spells CAISETNRQSTTYGYTF. Written as DNA, the CDR3 is TGTGCCATCAGTGAGACCAATCGACAGTCTACTACCTATGGCTACACCTTC.

The CDR3 bases are TGTGCCAGCAGTCCTCCACCGGCCTACGAGCAGTACTTC. This codes for CASSPPPAYEQYF. The chain combines TRBV28 with TRBJ2-7; D is undetermined. Germline lookup yields CDR1 MDHEN and CDR2 SYDVKM. The ends were cut back, 5 bases at V and 2 bases at J, with 10 bases in the middle. This CDR3 region has 13 residues.

As to this clone: The missing conserved phenylalanine or tryptophan at the end of this CDR3 makes a read error likely. This chain joins TRBV19 and TRBJ2-7; 14 nucleotides match TRBD2. The CDR3 contains 15 residues. V gave up 7 bases and J gave up 0 bases; unmatched junction bases: 2. The germline V gene has CDR1 LNHDA and CDR2 SQIVND (reference sequence). The CDR3: CASKGTSGSSYEQYL. The CDR3 DNA is TGTGCCAGTAAAGGGACTAGCGGGAGCTCCTACGAGCAGTACCTC.

V gene TRBV6-1 combines with J gene TRBJ2-1; the D gene is possibly TRBD2 (5 bases). The CDR3 has 14 residues. CDR1 is MNHNS and CDR2 is SASEGT in the germline V gene. Deletions cut 7 bases from V and 5 bases from J, with 15 bases between. The CDR3 region is CASIEPGLHNEQFF. The CDR3, as DNA: TGTGCCAGCATCGAGCCTGGACTTCACAATGAGCAGTTCTTC.

This clone appeared a single time. This CDR3 reads CASSIPSGIGTSGANVLTF. The DNA of the CDR3 is TGTGCCAGTAGTATCCCATCCGGGATAGGGACAAGTGGGGCCAACGTCCTGACTTTC. The chain is built from TRBV19 and TRBJ2-6; D possibly corresponds to TRBD1 (6 bases). The CDR3 loop spans 19 amino acids. V lost 3 bases, J lost 3 bases, and 21 bases lay in between. Germline V gene lookup returns CDR1 LNHDA and CDR2 SQIVND (reference sequence).

This clone was seen a handful of times. V and J are TRBV10-1 and TRBJ2-3; D perhaps matches TRBD2 (6 bases). From germline, CDR1 is WNHNN and CDR2 SYGVQD (reference sequence). The CDR3 loop spans 13 amino acids. V was pared by 6 bases and J by 4 bases, with 11 bases between. The CDR3 loop is CASSKTRPDTQYF. The DNA for the CDR3 is TGCGCCAGCAGCAAGACTAGGCCAGATACGCAGTATTTT.

The chain recombines TRBV19 with TRBJ1-5; D uncertain. This CDR3 has 15 amino acids. Germline assignment: CDR1 LNHDA and CDR2 SQIVND (reference sequence). V dropped 3 bases and J dropped 6 bases, with 15 bases sitting between them. The CDR3 sequence: CASSMASGLIQPQHF. CDR3 DNA sequence: TGTGCCAGTAGTATGGCATCGGGCCTGATTCAGCCCCAGCATTTT. Supplemented by reference TRBV19 and TRBJ1-5, the full variable domain reads DGGITQSPKYLFRKEGQNVTLSCEQNLNHDAMYWYRQDPGQGLRLIYYSQIVNDFQKGDIAEGYSVSREKKESFPLTVTSAQKNPTAFYLCASSMASGLIQPQHFGDGTRLSIL.

The chain recombines TRBV28 with TRBJ2-7; 7 bases are shared with TRBD2. This CDR3 has 13 residues. With V trimmed by 5 bases and J by 7 bases, 8 bases remained unmatched. Germline V gene sequence: CDR1 MDHEN, CDR2 SYDVKM. For the CDR3, the DNA is TGTGCCAGCAGTGAGACTAGCCATTGGGAGCAGTACTTC. Translation: CASSETSHWEQYF.

The rearrangement links TRBV6-5 to TRBJ2-7; D gene unclear. Germline lookup yields CDR1 MNHEY and CDR2 SVGAGI. This CDR3 contains 15 residues. The V end lost 6 bases, the J end lost 0 bases, and 15 bases lay between the germline ends. In DNA, the CDR3 is TGTGCCAGCAGCAATTTCCAACTAAGCTCCTACGAGCAGTACTTC. It yields the protein CASSNFQLSSYEQYF.

This rearrangement joins TRBV18 to TRBJ1-5; 7 bases align to TRBD1. There are 15 residues in the CDR3. The trim removed 2 bases at V and 4 bases at J, leaving 5 bases unmatched. The germline V gene encodes CDR1 KGHSH and CDR2 LQKENI. CDR3 in DNA: TGTGCCAGCTCACCAAGTGACAGGGAGAATCAGCCCCAGCATTTT. Translated, it gives CASSPSDRENQPQHF.

The CDR3 nucleotides are TGTGCCAGCAGCCAGGAGACTAGCGCGAACACCGGGGAGCTGTTTTTT. This gives the protein CASSQETSANTGELFF. The rearrangement uses TRBV2 and TRBJ2-2; TRBD2 matches at 8 bases. CDR3 size: 16 residues. Trimming cost V 6 bases and J 0 bases; bases outside gene matches: 6. Germline CDR1 SNHLY, CDR2 FYNNEI.

The chain recombines TRBV5-4 with TRBJ2-2; D is possibly TRBD2 (5 bases). V dropped 4 bases and J dropped 2 bases, with 12 bases sitting between them. CDR3 length: 15 amino acids. Germline V lookup: CDR1 SGHNT, CDR2 YYREEE (reference sequence). The CDR3 bases are TGTGCCAGCAGCGCCAAGGAGGTAAACACCGGGGAGCTGTTTTTT. Translated: CASSAKEVNTGELFF. The full variable domain, rest sourced from reference TRBV5-4 and TRBJ2-2, is ETGVTQSPTHLIKTRGQQVTLRCSSQSGHNTVSWYQQALGQGPQFIFQYYREEENGRGNFPPRFSGLQFPNYSSELNVNALELDDSALYLCASSAKEVNTGELFFGEGSRLTVL.

This clone was detected only a few times. V usage is TRBV27 and J usage is TRBJ2-7; TRBD1 aligns across 9 bases. Germline CDR1 is MNHEY and CDR2 is SMNVEV (reference sequence). The length of the CDR3 is 13 residues. Trimming cost V 7 bases and J 2 bases; bases outside gene matches: 3. The CDR3 region has the DNA TGTGCCAGCACAAGGACAGGGGCCTACGAGCAGTACTTC. This codes for CASTRTGAYEQYF.

The chain has TRBV5-8 and TRBJ2-3, with D hard to call. V lost 9 bases to trimming and J lost 5 bases, with 13 bases between them. CDR3 size: 12 residues. Germline-derived CDR1 and CDR2 are SGHTS and YDEGEE. CDR3 DNA: TGTGCCACCTCAGCAATTGTAGATACGCAGTATTTT. Translation gives CATSAIVDTQYF.

V and J are TRBV7-2 and TRBJ2-5, with a weak D call TRBD1 (5 bases). V shed 6 bases and J shed 1 base, with 9 bases lying between them. This CDR3 contains 13 residues. Germline CDR1 is SGHTA and CDR2 is FQGNSA. This chain's CDR3 is CASRWGGQETQYF. The CDR3 bases are TGTGCCAGCAGATGGGGCGGCCAAGAGACCCAGTACTTC.

The chain couples TRBV11-2 to TRBJ2-5; no firm D call. The J call may be in error: the DNA end matches TRBJ2-7 better. This CDR3 comprises 12 residues. CDR1 SGHAT and CDR2 FQNNGV come from the germline V gene. CDR3 coding DNA: TGTGCCAGCAGCCTCCGGAGCTACGAGCAGTACTTC. It yields the protein CASSLRSYEQYF.

This sequence joins TRBV5-4 and TRBJ2-7; D not resolved. Germline V CDR1 and CDR2: SGHNT, YYREEE (reference sequence). CDR3 length: 13 amino acids. With 3 bases removed from V and 6 bases from J, the gap between germline ends came to 13 bases. The DNA for the CDR3 is TGTGCCAGCAGCTCGCCCCAGAGCACCGAGCAGTACTTC. Translated: CASSSPQSTEQYF.